This T cell receptor beta chain was sequenced for a study of blood T cells in healthy people across ages. For the second PCR, which ran for roughly 6 to 12 cycles, a sample-barcoded 5' primer and a J-beta primer mix were used. TCRdb used MiXCR to reprocess the 5' RACE reads, holding one entry per CDR3 protein. The data hold roughly 1,000,000 distinct CDR3 sequences, with less than 25% observed a single time. The sample holds a few counts of this clonotype. Its antigen is as yet unknown. V was clipped by 0 bases and J by 6 bases; unmatched bases: 8. CDR1 is SGHAT and CDR2 is FQNNGV in the germline V gene. The CDR3 length is 17 residues. Whole-study findings and limits: There were more naive CD4+ cells and higher diversity in long-lived donors than in aged donors.

These data were likewise used in another study, on T cells of mothers and their children. That work states: Compared with unrelated pairs, related mother-child pairs had slightly higher, non-significant overlap.

The specimen was blood. The clonotype comes from a girl between 2 and 10 years old in good health. V usage is TRBV11-2 and J usage is TRBJ2-7; 13 bases align to TRBD2. The CDR3 reads CASSLEPPGLAGCEQYF. The DNA for the CDR3 is TGTGCCAGCAGCTTAGAACCACCGGGACTAGCGGGATGCGAGCAGTACTTC.